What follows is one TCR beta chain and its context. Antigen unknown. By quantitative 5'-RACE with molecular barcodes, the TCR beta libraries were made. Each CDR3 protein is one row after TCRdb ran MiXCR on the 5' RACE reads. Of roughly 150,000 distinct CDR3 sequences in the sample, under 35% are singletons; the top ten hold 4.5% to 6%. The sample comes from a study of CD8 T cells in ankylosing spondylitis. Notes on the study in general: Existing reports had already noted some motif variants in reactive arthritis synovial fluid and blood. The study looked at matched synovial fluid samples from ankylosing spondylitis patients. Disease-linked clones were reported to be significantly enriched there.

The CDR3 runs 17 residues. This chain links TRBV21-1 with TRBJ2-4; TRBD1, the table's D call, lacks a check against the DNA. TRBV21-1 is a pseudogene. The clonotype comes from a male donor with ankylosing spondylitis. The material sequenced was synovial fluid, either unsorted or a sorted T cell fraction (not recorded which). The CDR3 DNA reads TGTGCCAGCAGGTCGCAGGGGCCCAACAGGGCCAAAAACATTCAGTACTTC. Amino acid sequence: CASRSQGPNRAKNIQYF.